By its share, the clone carrying this TCR beta chain is medium-sized. What it recognizes is unknown. This specimen comes from a study of metastatic and nonmetastatic thyroid tumors. Background on the study: Repertoires of blood and of tissue (tumor or nodule) from malignant and benign thyroid patients were compared.

Study outcomes and limitations: Reportedly, malignant thyroid tumors had significantly higher TCR beta diversity than benign nodules, in blood and tumor.

This CDR3 has 15 residues. CDR1 is DFQATT, CDR2 SNEGSKA, per germline (reference sequence). Trimming removed 4 bases from V and 0 bases from J; junction bases left unmatched: 7. TCRdb re-processed the PCR reads through MiXCR. The table includes about 5,600 clones, 30% detected once. All patients reached thyroid surgery having received no treatment beforehand. J is TRBJ2-7 and V is TRBV20-1, with 9 nucleotides matching TRBD2. Sequencing was carried out using adjacent normal tissue. This TCR was recovered from a female donor with papillary thyroid cancer or a benign thyroid nodule (not recorded which). Some clones in this sample may be carry-over from other donors' samples. CDR3 nucleotides: TGCAGTGCTAACGGCCTAGCGGGACCCTCCTACGAGCAGTACTTC. Amino acid sequence: CSANGLAGPSYEQYF.